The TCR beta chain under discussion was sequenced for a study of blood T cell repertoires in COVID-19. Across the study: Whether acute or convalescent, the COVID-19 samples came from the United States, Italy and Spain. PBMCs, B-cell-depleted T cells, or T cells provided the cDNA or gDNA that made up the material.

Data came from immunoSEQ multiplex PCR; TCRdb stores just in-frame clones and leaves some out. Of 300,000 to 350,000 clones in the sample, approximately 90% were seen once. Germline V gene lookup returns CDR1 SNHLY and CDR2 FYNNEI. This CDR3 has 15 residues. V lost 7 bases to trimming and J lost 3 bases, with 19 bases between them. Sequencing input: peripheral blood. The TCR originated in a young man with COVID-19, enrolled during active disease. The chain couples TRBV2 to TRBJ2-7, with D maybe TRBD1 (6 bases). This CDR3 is CASTLTADRFYEQYF. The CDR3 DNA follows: TGTGCCAGCACCCTAACGGCGGACAGATTCTACGAGCAGTACTTC.